Following are 20 T cell receptor beta chains from one sample sequenced in a study of blood T cell repertoires in COVID-19. This table comes from immunoSEQ multiplex PCR, and its TCRdb copy is limited to in-frame clones, with some not included. The data hold a few hundred thousand clones, with approximately 85% observed a single time. The sequenced material came from peripheral blood. The source is a human donor with COVID-19, enrolled during active disease. The donor label of this sample is uncertain.

The rearrangement links TRBV28 to TRBJ2-7; D remains ambiguous. Germline V gene sequence: CDR1 MDHEN, CDR2 SYDVKM. The CDR3 sequence is 14 residues long. V lost 7 bases, J lost 7 bases, and 20 bases lay in between. In nucleotides, the CDR3 is TGTGCCAGCAACTCATACTCTAGGCGAATGGAGCAGTACTTC. This sequence encodes CASNSYSRRMEQYF. The variable domain in full, with the rest retrieved from reference TRBV28 and TRBJ2-7, is DVKVTQSSRYLVKRTGEKVFLECVQDMDHENMFWYRQDPGLGLRLIYFSYDVKMKEKGDIPEGYSVSREKKERFSLILESASTNQTSMYLCASNSYSRRMEQYFGPGTRLTVT.

Comments on this clone: Mismatch with germline at one junction end may stem from a read error. As DNA, the CDR3 is TGTGCTAGCAGCTTAGGCGGTACAGGGGGGGGAGAGACCCAGTACTTC. This codes for CASSLGGTGGGETQYF. The chain has TRBV7-7 and TRBJ2-5; D may be TRBD1 (8 bases). This CDR3 contains 16 residues. Germline V gene sequence: CDR1 SSHAT, CDR2 FNYEAQ (reference sequence).

The chain couples TRBV7-2 to TRBJ1-2; 7 bases agree with TRBD1. The V gene's germline CDR1 is SGHTA and CDR2 FQGNSA. V lost 1 base, J lost 3 bases, and 5 bases stayed unmatched. The CDR3 contains 15 residues. CDR3 residues: CASSLGRTGDYGYTF. The DNA for the CDR3 is TGTGCCAGCAGCTTAGGAAGAACAGGGGACTATGGCTACACCTTC.

This chain joins TRBV6-5 and TRBJ1-5, with TRBD1 identical over 9 bases. Losses at the gene ends were 8 bases for V and 4 bases for J; bases not matched to a gene: 3. Germline V gives CDR1 MNHEY, CDR2 SVGAGI. This CDR3 has 13 residues. The CDR3 sequence is CASRDRDNQPQHF. The CDR3 DNA reads as TGTGCCAGCCGGGACAGGGATAATCAGCCCCAGCATTTT.

CDR3 residues: CASSQGQGKTEAFF. CDR3 coding DNA: TGTGCCAGCAGCCAGGGCCAGGGTAAAACTGAAGCTTTCTTT. This chain connects TRBV3-1 (or the pseudogene TRBV3-2) to TRBJ1-1; D perhaps matches TRBD1 (5 bases). CDR3 size: 14 residues. Trimming removed 3 bases at V and 5 bases at J, with 13 bases between. Germline CDR1 is LGHDT and CDR2 is YNNKEL (reference sequence).

A single count supports this clone. The chain uses TRBV28 and TRBJ2-1; D unclear. In germline, CDR1 is MDHEN, CDR2 SYDVKM. The CDR3 is 11 residues long. Trimming stripped 7 bases from V and 4 bases from J, with 5 bases between. The CDR3 here is CASIGYNEQFF. Written as DNA, the CDR3 is TGTGCCAGCATCGGTTACAATGAGCAGTTCTTC.

V is TRBV7-9 and J is TRBJ1-6; TRBD1 might be the D (6 bases). This CDR3 is 15 amino acids long. The germline V and J ends were trimmed by 5 bases and 9 bases, with 17 bases remaining between them. Germline-derived CDR1 and CDR2 are SEHNR and FQNEAQ (reference sequence). The CDR3 loop is CASSLTGLAGSPLHF. For the CDR3, the DNA is TGTGCCAGCAGCCTAACAGGGCTAGCGGGTTCACCCCTCCACTTT.

The sample holds a few counts of this clone. The DNA of the CDR3 is TGTGCCAGCAGCCCCGGACAGGGTGACAATGAAAAACTGTTTTTT. This codes for CASSPGQGDNEKLFF. J is TRBJ1-4 and V is TRBV3-1 (or the pseudogene TRBV3-2); TRBD1 agrees at 8 bases. Germline assignment: CDR1 LGHDT and CDR2 YNNKEL (reference sequence). V shed 4 bases, J shed 5 bases, and the junction held 6 bases outside the gene matches. This CDR3 has 15 residues.

CDR3 nucleotides: TGTGCCAGCAGCTCGAGGACTAGCGGGAGCTCCTACAATGAGCAGTTCTTC. It is translated as CASSSRTSGSSYNEQFF. The chain combines TRBV5-4 with TRBJ2-1, with TRBD2 matching 13 bases. Germline lookup yields CDR1 SGHNT and CDR2 YYREEE (reference sequence). This CDR3 comprises 17 residues. After removal of 3 bases from V and 0 bases from J, the junction contained 3 bases not matched to a gene.

This chain joins TRBV6-5 and TRBJ1-5, with D perhaps TRBD1 (5 bases). This CDR3 has 15 residues. Trimming shortened V by 10 bases and J by 4 bases, and 20 bases separated the two germline ends. CDR1 is MNHEY, CDR2 SVGAGI, per germline. The CDR3 loop reads CAIKEETATNQPQHF. CDR3 nucleotide sequence: TGTGCCATCAAAGAAGAGACAGCAACTAATCAGCCCCAGCATTTT.

The chain links TRBV7-2 to TRBJ2-7; 15 nucleotides match TRBD2. The V gene's germline CDR1 is SGHTA and CDR2 FQGNSA. V shed 5 bases, J shed 4 bases, and the junction held 9 bases outside the gene matches. The CDR3 consists of 17 residues. The CDR3 here is CASSTPSGTSGRYEQYF. The CDR3 nucleotides read TGTGCCAGCAGCACTCCTAGCGGGACTAGCGGGAGGTACGAGCAGTACTTC.

The chain employs TRBV5-1 and TRBJ2-1; perhaps TRBD1 as D (8 bases). Germline V gives CDR1 SGHRS, CDR2 YFSETQ. The ends were cut back, 4 bases at V and 10 bases at J, with 15 bases in the middle. CDR3 length: 13 residues. In DNA, the CDR3 is TGCGCCAGCAGCAAGGACAGGGAGGGCGAGCAGTTCTTC. Protein sequence: CASSKDREGEQFF.

V and J are TRBV6-5 and TRBJ2-1; D gene uncertain. The CDR3 consists of 13 residues. Germline V CDR1 and CDR2: MNHEY, SVGAGI. Trimming shortened V by 6 bases and J by 10 bases, and 16 bases separated the two germline ends. The CDR3 loop reads CASRAMSSREQFF. CDR3 sequence (DNA): TGTGCCAGCAGAGCCATGTCCTCGAGGGAGCAGTTCTTC.

The chain recombines TRBV10-3 with TRBJ2-2, with TRBD2 matching 7 bases. The germline CDR1 and CDR2 sequences are ENHRY and SYGVKD. This CDR3 contains 17 residues. Unmatched junction bases numbered 6, after V lost 0 bases and J lost 2 bases. The CDR3 sequence is CAISESVGTTNTGELFF. The DNA of the CDR3 is TGTGCCATCAGTGAGTCTGTCGGGACTACAAACACCGGGGAGCTGTTTTTT.

The chain is built from TRBV9 and TRBJ1-3, with unresolved D. Deletions cut 3 bases from V and 1 base from J, with 5 bases between. The V gene's germline CDR1 is SGDLS and CDR2 YYNGEE. This CDR3 has 13 amino acids. CDR3 protein: CASSGRSGNTIYF. The CDR3 DNA sequence: TGTGCCAGCAGCGGCAGGTCTGGAAACACCATATATTTT.

This clone was seen only once. The chain links TRBV27 to TRBJ2-5, with 9 bases identical to TRBD1. Germline loops: CDR1 MNHEY, CDR2 SMNVEV (reference sequence). The CDR3 extends over 17 amino acids. J gave up 4 bases and V 5 bases, and 14 bases lay outside the gene matches. This chain's CDR3 is CASSGRKPGQGLETQYF. The CDR3 DNA is TGTGCCAGCAGTGGGAGGAAGCCGGGACAGGGTTTAGAGACCCAGTACTTC.

In this sample, this clone turned up once. The chain has TRBV7-9 and TRBJ1-2; the match to TRBD1 covers 9 bases. This CDR3 is 13 amino acids long. The J segment lost 6 bases and the V segment lost 1 base, leaving 0 bases of the junction unmatched. CDR1 and CDR2 from the germline V gene are SEHNR and FQNEAQ (reference sequence). DNA of the CDR3: TGTGCCAGCAGCTTAGGGACAGGGGATGGCTACACCTTC. This gives the protein CASSLGTGDGYTF.

J is TRBJ2-3 and V is TRBV10-2; tentative D call: TRBD2 (6 bases). CDR1 is WSHSY, CDR2 SAAADI, per germline. This CDR3 contains 14 residues. The germline V and J ends were trimmed by 5 bases and 2 bases, with 11 bases remaining between them. In DNA form, the CDR3 reads TGCGCCAGCAGTTCCCTAGCGCCCACAGATACGCAGTATTTT. This translates into CASSSLAPTDTQYF.

The rearrangement joins TRBV18 to TRBJ1-5; D remains unclear. Between the trimmed V and J ends, which lost 4 bases and 5 bases, there was a span of 12 bases. CDR3 size: 14 residues. Germline-derived CDR1 and CDR2 are KGHSH and LQKENI. CDR3 coding DNA: TGTGCCAGCTCACAAGGCGACGGGGATCAGCCCCAGCATTTT. Translating it yields CASSQGDGDQPQHF.

This chain joins TRBV18 and TRBJ2-1, with 10 nucleotides matching TRBD2. Germline V CDR1 and CDR2: KGHSH, LQKENI. V shed 3 bases and J 4 bases; nucleotides not matched to a gene: 6. The CDR3 has 16 residues. CDR3 sequence: CASSPGLAPFYNEQFF. In DNA, the CDR3 is TGTGCCAGCTCACCGGGACTAGCGCCCTTTTACAATGAGCAGTTCTTC.